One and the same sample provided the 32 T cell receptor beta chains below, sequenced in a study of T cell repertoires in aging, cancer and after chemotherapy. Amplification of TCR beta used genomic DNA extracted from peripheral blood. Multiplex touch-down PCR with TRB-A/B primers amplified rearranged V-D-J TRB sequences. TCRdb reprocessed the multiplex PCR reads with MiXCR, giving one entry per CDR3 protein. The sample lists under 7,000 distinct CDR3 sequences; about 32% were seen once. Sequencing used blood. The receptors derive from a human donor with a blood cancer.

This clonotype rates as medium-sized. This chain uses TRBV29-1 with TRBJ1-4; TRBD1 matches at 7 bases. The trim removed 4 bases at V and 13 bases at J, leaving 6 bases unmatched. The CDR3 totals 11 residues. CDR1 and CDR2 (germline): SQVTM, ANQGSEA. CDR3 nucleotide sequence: TGCAGCGTTGCACAGGGGAATATACTGTTTTTT. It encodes CSVAQGNILFF.

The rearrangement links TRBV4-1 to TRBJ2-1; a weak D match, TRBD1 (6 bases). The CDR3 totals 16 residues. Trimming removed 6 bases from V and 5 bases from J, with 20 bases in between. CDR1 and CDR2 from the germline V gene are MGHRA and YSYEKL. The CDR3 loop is CASRLIGQGQHNEQFF. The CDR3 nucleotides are TGCGCCAGCAGACTCATAGGGCAGGGGCAACACAATGAGCAGTTCTTC.

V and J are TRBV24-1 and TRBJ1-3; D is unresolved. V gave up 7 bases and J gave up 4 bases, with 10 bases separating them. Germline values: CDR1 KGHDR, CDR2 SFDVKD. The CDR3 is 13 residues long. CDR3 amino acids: CATRWFSGNTIYF. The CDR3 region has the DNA TGTGCCACCAGATGGTTCTCCGGAAACACCATATATTTT.

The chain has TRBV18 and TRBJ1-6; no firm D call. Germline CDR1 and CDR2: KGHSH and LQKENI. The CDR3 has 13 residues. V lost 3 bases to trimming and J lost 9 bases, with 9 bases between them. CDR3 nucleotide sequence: TGTGCCAGCTCACCTTCTGAGGGTTCACCCCTCCACTTT. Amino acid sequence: CASSPSEGSPLHF.

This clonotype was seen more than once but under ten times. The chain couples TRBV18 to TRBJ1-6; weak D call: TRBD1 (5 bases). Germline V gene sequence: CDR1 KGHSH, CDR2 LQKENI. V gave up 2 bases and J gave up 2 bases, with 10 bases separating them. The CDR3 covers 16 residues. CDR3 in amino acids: CASSPIGVPYNSPLHF. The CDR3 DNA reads TGTGCCAGCTCACCAATAGGGGTACCCTATAATTCACCCCTCCACTTT. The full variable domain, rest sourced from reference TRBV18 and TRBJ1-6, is NAGVMQNPRHLVRRRGQEARLRCSPMKGHSHVYWYRQLPEEGLKFMVYLQKENIIDESGMPKERFSAEFPKEGPSILRIQQVVRGDSAAYFCASSPIGVPYNSPLHFGNGTRLTVT.

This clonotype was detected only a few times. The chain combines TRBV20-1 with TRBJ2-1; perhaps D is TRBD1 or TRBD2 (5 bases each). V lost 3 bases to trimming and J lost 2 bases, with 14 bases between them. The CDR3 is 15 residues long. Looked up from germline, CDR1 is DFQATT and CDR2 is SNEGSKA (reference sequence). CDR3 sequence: CSASSGRGPYNEQFF. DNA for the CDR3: TGCAGTGCTAGTTCGGGACGCGGCCCCTACAATGAGCAGTTCTTC.

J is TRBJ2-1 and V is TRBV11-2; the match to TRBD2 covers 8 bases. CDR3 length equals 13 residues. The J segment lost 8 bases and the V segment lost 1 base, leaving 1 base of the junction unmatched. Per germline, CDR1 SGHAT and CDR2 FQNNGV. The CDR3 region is CASSLVGGDEQFF. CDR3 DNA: TGTGCCAGCAGCTTAGTCGGGGGGGATGAGCAGTTCTTC.

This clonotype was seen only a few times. The CDR3: CASSSLVSWDTQYF. CDR3 bases: TGTGCCAGCAGCTCCCTTGTAAGCTGGGATACGCAGTATTTT. The genes are TRBV11-3 and TRBJ2-3; the D is unclear. V was pared by 4 bases and J by 6 bases, with 14 bases between. The germline CDR1 and CDR2 sequences are SGHNT and YENEEA. The CDR3 consists of 14 residues.

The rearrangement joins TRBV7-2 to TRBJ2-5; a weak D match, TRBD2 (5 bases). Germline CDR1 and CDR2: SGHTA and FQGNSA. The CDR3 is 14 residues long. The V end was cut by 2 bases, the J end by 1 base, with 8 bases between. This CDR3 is CASSLTGIQETQYF. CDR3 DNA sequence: TGTGCCAGCAGCTTAACCGGGATCCAAGAGACCCAGTACTTC.

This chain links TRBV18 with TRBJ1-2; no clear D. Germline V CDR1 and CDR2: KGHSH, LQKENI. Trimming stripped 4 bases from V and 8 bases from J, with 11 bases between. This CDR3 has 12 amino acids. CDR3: CASSRRLSGYTF. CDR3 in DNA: TGTGCCAGCTCACGCAGATTGTCCGGCTACACCTTC.

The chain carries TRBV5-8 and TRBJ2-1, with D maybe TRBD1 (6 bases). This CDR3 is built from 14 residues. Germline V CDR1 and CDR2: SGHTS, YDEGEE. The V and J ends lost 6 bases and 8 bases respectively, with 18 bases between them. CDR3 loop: CASNRDTQLDEQFF. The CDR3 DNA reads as TGTGCCAGCAACCGGGACACACAGTTGGATGAGCAGTTCTTC.

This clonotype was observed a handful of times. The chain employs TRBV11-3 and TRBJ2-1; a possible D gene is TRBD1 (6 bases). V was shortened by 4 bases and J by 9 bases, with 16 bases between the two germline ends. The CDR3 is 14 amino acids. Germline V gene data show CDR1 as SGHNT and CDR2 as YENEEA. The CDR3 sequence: CASSSPRGYGEQFF. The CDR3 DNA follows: TGTGCCAGCAGCTCCCCCAGGGGCTACGGTGAGCAGTTCTTC.

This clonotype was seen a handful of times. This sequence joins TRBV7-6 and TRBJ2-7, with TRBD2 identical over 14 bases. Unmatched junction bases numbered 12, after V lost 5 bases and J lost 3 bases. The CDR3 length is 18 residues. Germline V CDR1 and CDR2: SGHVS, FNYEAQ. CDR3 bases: TGTGCCAGCAGCGGAGGGACTAGCGGGAGAGGGACCCGCTACGAGCAGTACTTC. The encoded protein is CASSGGTSGRGTRYEQYF.

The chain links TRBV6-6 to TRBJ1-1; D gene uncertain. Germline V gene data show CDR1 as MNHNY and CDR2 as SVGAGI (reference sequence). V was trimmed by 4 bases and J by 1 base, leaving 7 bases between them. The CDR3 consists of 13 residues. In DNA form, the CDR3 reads TGTGCCAGCAGTTTTCGCGCGAACACTGAAGCTTTCTTT. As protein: CASSFRANTEAFF.

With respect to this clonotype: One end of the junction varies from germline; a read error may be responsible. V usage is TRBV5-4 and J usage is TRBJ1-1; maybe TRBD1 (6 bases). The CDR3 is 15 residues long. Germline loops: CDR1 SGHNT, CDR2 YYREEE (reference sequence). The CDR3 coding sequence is TGCGCCAGCAGCTCCCTAGGGGGGCTGAACACTGAAGCTTTCTTT. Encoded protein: CASSSLGGLNTEAFF.

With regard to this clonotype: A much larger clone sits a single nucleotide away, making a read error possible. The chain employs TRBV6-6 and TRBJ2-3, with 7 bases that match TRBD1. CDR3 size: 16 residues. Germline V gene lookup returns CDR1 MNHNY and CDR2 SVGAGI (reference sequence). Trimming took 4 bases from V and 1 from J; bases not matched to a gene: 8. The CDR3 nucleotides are TGTGCCAGCAGTTCTAAGGGACAGATGGGCACAGATACGCAGTATTTT. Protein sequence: CASSSKGQMGTDTQYF.

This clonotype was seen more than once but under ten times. The DNA of the CDR3 is TGTGCCATCAGTCGACTAGCGGGAGGCCAGAGCTCCTACAATGAGCAGTTCTTC. Its protein is CAISRLAGGQSSYNEQFF. This chain links TRBV10-3 with TRBJ2-1; 13 bases match TRBD2. The CDR3 has 18 amino acids. Germline V gene sequence: CDR1 ENHRY, CDR2 SYGVKD. J was trimmed by 0 bases and V by 5 bases; bases with no gene match: 7.

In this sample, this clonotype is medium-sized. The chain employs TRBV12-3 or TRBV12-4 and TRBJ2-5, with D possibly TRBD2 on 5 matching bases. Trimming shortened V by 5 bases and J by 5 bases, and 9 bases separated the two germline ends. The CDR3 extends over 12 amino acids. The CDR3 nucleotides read TGTGCCAGCAGTGTGGACTTGGAGACCCAGTACTTC. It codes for CASSVDLETQYF.

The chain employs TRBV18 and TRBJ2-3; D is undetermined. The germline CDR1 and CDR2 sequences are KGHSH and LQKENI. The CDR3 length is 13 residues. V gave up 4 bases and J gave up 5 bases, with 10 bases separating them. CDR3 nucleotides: TGTGCCAGCTCACTTTGGACCCTAGATACGCAGTATTTT. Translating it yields CASSLWTLDTQYF.

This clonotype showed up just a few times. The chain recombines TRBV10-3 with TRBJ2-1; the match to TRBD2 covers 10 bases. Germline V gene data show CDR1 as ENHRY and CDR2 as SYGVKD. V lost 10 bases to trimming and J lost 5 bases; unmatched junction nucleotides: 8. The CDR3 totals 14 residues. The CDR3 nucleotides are TGTGCCACATCCCCTAGCGGGAGACACAATGAGCAGTTCTTC. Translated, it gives CATSPSGRHNEQFF.

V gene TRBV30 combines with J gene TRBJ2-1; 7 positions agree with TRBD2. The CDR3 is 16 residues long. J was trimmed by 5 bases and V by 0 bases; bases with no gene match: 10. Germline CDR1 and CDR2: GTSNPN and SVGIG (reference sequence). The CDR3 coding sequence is TGTGCCTGGAGTGTTTTGGGGCTAGCGGATGACAATGAGCAGTTCTTC. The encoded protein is CAWSVLGLADDNEQFF.

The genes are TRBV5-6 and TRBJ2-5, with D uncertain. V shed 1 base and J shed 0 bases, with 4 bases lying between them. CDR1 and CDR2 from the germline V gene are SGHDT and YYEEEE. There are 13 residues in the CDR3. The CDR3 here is CASSLSNQETQYF. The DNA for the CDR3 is TGTGCCAGCAGCTTGTCCAACCAAGAGACCCAGTACTTC.

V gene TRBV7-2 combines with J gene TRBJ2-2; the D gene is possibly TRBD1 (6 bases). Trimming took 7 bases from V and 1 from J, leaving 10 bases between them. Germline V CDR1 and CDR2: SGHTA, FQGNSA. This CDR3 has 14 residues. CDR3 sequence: CASTPGQNTGELFF. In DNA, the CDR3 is TGTGCCAGCACGCCGGGACAGAACACCGGGGAGCTGTTTTTT.

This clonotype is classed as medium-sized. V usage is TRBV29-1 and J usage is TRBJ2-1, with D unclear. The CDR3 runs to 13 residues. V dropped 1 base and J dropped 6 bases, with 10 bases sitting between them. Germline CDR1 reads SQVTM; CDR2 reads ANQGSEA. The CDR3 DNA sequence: TGCAGCGTTGAAGTGCAGGTGGTCAATGAGCAGTTCTTC. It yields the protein CSVEVQVVNEQFF.

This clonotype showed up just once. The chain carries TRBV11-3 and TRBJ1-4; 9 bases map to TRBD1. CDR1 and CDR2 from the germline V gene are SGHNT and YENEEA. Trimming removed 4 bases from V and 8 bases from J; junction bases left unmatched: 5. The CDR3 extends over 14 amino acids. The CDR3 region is CASSSQGAGEKLFF. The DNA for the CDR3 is TGTGCCAGCAGCTCACAGGGGGCGGGAGAAAAACTGTTTTTT.

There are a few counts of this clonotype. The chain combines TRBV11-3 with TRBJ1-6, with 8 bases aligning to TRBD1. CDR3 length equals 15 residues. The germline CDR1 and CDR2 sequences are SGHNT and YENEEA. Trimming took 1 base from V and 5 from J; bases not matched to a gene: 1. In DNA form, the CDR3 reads TGTGCCAGCAGCTTAGGGACAGGGAATAATTCACCCCTCCACTTT. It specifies CASSLGTGNNSPLHF.

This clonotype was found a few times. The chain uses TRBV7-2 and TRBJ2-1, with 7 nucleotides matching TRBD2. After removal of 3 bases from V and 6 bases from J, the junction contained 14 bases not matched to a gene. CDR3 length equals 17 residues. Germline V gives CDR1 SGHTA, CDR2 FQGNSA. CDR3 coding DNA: TGTGCCAGCAGCTTCGTGTTCCGCGGGAGAGTCCGCAATGAGCAGTTCTTC. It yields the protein CASSFVFRGRVRNEQFF.

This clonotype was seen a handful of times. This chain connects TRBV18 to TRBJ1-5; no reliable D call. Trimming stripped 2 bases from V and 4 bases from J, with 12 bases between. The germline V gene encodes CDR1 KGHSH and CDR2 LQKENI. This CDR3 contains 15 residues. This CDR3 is CASSPGGFGNQPQHF. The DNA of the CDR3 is TGTGCCAGCTCACCAGGAGGGTTTGGGAATCAGCCCCAGCATTTT.

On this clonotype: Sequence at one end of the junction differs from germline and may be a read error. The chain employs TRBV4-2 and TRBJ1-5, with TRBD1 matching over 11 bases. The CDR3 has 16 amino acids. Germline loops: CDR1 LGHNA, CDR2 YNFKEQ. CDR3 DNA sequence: TGCGCCAGCAGCCCCACCCTGGGACAGGGGGTTCAGCCCCAGCATTTT. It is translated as CASSPTLGQGVQPQHF.

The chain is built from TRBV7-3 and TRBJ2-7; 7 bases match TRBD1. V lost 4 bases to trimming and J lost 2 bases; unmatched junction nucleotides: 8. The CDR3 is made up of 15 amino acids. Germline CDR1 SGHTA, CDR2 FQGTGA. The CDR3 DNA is TGTGCCAGCAGCTCCCAAGGGGGCCTACCCTACGAGCAGTACTTC. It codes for CASSSQGGLPYEQYF. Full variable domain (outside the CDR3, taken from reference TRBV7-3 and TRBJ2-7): GAGVSQTPSNKVTEKGKYVELRCDPISGHTALYWYRQSLGQGPEFLIYFQGTGAADDSGLPNDRFFAVRPEGSVSTLKIQRTERGDSAVYLCASSSQGGLPYEQYFGPGTRLTVT.

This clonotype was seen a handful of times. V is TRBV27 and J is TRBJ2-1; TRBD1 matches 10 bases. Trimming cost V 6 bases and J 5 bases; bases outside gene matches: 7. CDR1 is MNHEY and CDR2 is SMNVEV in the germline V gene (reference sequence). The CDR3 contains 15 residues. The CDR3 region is CASSRIGTGDNEQFF. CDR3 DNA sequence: TGTGCCAGCAGCAGAATCGGGACAGGGGACAATGAGCAGTTCTTC.

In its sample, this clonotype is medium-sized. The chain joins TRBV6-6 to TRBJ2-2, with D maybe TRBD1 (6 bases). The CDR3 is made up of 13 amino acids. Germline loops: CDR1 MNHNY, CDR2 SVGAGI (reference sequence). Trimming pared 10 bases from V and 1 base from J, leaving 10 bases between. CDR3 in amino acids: CATQTGNTGELFF. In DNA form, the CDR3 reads TGTGCCACCCAGACAGGGAACACCGGGGAGCTGTTTTTT.